A single sample is the source of the 8 T cell receptor beta chains below, sequenced in a study of shared clonotypes between healthy human individuals. TCRdb's copy holds only in-frame clones and misses some; the assay was immunoSEQ multiplex PCR. The sample includes 300,000 or so clones, around 72% seen only once; the top ten take about a tenth. Material for sequencing was memory CD4+ T cells sorted from blood. The subset: CD45RA-negative fraction. The receptors derive from a man younger than 45 in good health.

This clone was counted a few times. The gene calls are TRBV5-1 and TRBJ2-3; perhaps TRBD1 as D (6 bases). The CDR3 is 15 amino acids. V was pared by 2 bases and J by 0 bases, with 10 bases between. The V gene's germline CDR1 is SGHRS and CDR2 YFSETQ. CDR3: CASSFNGQSTDTQYF. The CDR3 DNA reads as TGCGCCAGCAGCTTCAACGGACAGAGCACAGATACGCAGTATTTT.

The chain recombines TRBV19 with TRBJ1-2; D gene uncertain. This CDR3 has 16 residues. The V gene lost 1 base and the J gene lost 4 bases, with 16 bases spanning the gap. Germline CDR1 is LNHDA and CDR2 is SQIVND (reference sequence). The CDR3 DNA sequence: TGTGCCAGTAGTATAGCCGCCTCCCCACGGATCTATGGCTACACCTTC. It translates to CASSIAASPRIYGYTF.

This chain joins TRBV4-1 and TRBJ1-5, with a weak D call TRBD1 (5 bases). The V gene lost 8 bases and the J gene lost 2 bases, with 16 bases spanning the gap. The CDR3 spans 15 residues. Per the germline V gene, CDR1 is MGHRA and CDR2 is YSYEKL. The DNA for the CDR3 is TGCGCCAGCGGGGCGCCCGGCAGAGGCAATCAGCCCCAGCATTTT. Translated: CASGAPGRGNQPQHF.

This clone occurred a few times. V gene TRBV5-5 combines with J gene TRBJ2-1, with a tentative D call TRBD1 (6 bases). The CDR3 totals 14 residues. The V and J ends lost 1 base and 8 bases respectively, with 13 bases between them. Germline CDR1 is SGHKS and CDR2 is YYEKEE (reference sequence). CDR3 sequence reads: CASSLISRGDEQFF. The CDR3 region has the DNA TGTGCCAGCAGCTTGATTTCCAGGGGCGATGAGCAGTTCTTC.

The table lists this clone with a few counts. The rearrangement uses TRBV4-1 and TRBJ1-1; D is unclear. The CDR3 extends over 16 amino acids. The V gene's germline CDR1 is MGHRA and CDR2 YSYEKL. Trimming removed 0 bases from V and 6 bases from J, with 17 bases in between. CDR3 residues: CASSQDLSGQWAEAFF. The CDR3 DNA follows: TGCGCCAGCAGCCAAGATCTTAGCGGCCAGTGGGCTGAAGCTTTCTTT.

This sequence joins TRBV5-1 and TRBJ2-7; 7 bases are a match to TRBD2. The CDR3 loop spans 14 amino acids. V gave up 1 base and J gave up 5 bases; unmatched junction bases: 6. Germline lookup yields CDR1 SGHRS and CDR2 YFSETQ. CDR3 loop: CASSLIGRSDEQYF. CDR3 DNA: TGCGCCAGCAGCTTGATCGGGAGGAGTGACGAGCAGTACTTC. The entire variable domain, with the rest obtained from reference TRBV5-1 and TRBJ2-7, is as follows: KAGVTQTPRYLIKTRGQQVTLSCSPISGHRSVSWYQQTPGQGLQFLFEYFSETQRNKGNFPGRFSGRQFSNSRSEMNVSTLELGDSALYLCASSLIGRSDEQYFGPGTRLTVT.

This clone was counted only a few times. The chain carries TRBV9 and TRBJ1-1; TRBD1 aligns across 9 bases. The V segment lost 3 bases and the J segment 4 bases; nucleotides outside the gene matches: 10. From germline, CDR1 is SGDLS and CDR2 YYNGEE. CDR3 length equals 16 residues. The CDR3, as DNA: TGTGCCAGCAGCGGCGGTACAGGGGGCTTTGTCACTGAAGCTTTCTTT. Protein sequence: CASSGGTGGFVTEAFF.

There are a few counts of this clone. V and J are TRBV9 and TRBJ2-3; D perhaps matches TRBD2 (6 bases). Looked up from germline, CDR1 is SGDLS and CDR2 is YYNGEE. Trimming cost V 6 bases and J 2 bases, with 13 bases left between them. The CDR3 consists of 14 residues. The CDR3 coding sequence is TGTGCCAGCAAATCGGGACTTCACACAGATACGCAGTATTTT. Protein sequence: CASKSGLHTDTQYF.